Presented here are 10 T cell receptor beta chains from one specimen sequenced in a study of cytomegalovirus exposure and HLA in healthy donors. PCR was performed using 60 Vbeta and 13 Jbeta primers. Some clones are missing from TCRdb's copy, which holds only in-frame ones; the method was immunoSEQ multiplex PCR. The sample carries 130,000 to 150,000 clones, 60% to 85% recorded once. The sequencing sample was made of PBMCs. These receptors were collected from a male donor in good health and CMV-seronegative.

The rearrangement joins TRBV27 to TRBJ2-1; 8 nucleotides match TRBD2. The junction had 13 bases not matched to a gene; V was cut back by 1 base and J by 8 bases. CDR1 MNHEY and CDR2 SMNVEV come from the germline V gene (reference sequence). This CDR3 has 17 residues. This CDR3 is CASSLLGSSGPRHEQFF. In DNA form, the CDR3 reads TGTGCCAGCAGTTTATTGGGGTCTAGCGGGCCTCGACATGAGCAGTTCTTC.

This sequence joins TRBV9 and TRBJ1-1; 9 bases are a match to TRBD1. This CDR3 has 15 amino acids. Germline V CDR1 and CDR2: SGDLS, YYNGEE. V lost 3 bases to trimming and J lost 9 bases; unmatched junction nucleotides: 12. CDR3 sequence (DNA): TGTGCCAGCAGCGAAGGGAGCGGTACAGGGGGCAAAGCTTTCTTT. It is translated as CASSEGSGTGGKAFF.

The CDR3 sequence is CAWSDTPVRTEAFF. CDR3 DNA sequence: TGTGCCTGGAGCGATACTCCAGTGAGGACTGAAGCTTTCTTT. The rearrangement joins TRBV30 to TRBJ1-1, with no clear D. The V gene's germline CDR1 is GTSNPN and CDR2 SVGIG (reference sequence). The CDR3 has 14 amino acids. Trimming took 3 bases from V and 5 from J, leaving 16 bases between them.

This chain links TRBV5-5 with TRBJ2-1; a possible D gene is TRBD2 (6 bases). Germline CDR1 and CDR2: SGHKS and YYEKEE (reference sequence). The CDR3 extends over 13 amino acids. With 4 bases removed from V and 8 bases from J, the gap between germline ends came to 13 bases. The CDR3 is CASSQTGVYEQFF. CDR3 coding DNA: TGTGCCAGCAGCCAAACGGGGGTTTATGAGCAGTTCTTC.

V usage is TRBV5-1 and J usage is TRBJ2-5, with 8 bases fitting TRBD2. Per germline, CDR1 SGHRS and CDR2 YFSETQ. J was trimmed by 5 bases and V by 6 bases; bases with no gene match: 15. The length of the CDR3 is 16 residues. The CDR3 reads CASTVFTGGPGETQYF. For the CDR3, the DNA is TGCGCCAGCACAGTCTTTACGGGAGGGCCCGGGGAGACCCAGTACTTC.

CDR3 nucleotide sequence: TGTGCCTGGGCGGACAGGGGTAATTGGAAAAAACTGTTTTTT. It specifies CAWADRGNWKKLFF. This sequence joins TRBV30 and TRBJ1-4; 9 nucleotides agree with TRBD1. The germline V gene encodes CDR1 GTSNPN and CDR2 SVGIG (reference sequence). The CDR3 is 14 residues long. V gave up 5 bases and J gave up 9 bases; unmatched junction bases: 10.

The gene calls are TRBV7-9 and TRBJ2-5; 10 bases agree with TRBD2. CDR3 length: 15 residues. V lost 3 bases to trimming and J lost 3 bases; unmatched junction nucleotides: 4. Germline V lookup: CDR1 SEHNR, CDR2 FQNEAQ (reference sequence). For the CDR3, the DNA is TGTGCCAGCAGCTTGACACTAGCGGGGAAAGAGACCCAGTACTTC. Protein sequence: CASSLTLAGKETQYF.

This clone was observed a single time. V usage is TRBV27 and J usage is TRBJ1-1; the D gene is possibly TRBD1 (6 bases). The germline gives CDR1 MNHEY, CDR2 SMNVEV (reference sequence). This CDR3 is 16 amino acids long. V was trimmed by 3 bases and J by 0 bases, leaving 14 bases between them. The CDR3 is CASSFFQGQVNTEAFF. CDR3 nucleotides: TGTGCCAGCAGTTTCTTTCAGGGACAAGTGAACACTGAAGCTTTCTTT.

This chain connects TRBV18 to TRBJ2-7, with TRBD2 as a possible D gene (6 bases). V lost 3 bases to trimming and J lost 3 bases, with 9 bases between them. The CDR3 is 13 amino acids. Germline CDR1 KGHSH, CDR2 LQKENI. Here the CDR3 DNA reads TGTGCCAGCTCACCGGGGCGGGGCTACGAGCAGTACTTC. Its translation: CASSPGRGYEQYF. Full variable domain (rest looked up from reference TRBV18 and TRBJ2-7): NAGVMQNPRHLVRRRGQEARLRCSPMKGHSHVYWYRQLPEEGLKFMVYLQKENIIDESGMPKERFSAEFPKEGPSILRIQQVVRGDSAAYFCASSPGRGYEQYFGPGTRLTVT.

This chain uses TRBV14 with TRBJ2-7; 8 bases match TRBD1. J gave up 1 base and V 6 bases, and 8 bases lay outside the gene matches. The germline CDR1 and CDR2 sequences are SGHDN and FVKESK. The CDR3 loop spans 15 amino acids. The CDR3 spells CASSLGRQGSYEQYF. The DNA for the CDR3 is TGTGCCAGCAGTCTGGGGAGACAGGGGTCCTACGAGCAGTACTTC.